This T cell receptor (beta chain) appears in the sequencing data of a study of T cells in localized non-small cell lung cancer. Germline trimming cut 4 bases from V and 5 bases from J; bases unmatched to any gene: 9. This CDR3 comprises 15 residues. In germline, CDR1 is SGHRS, CDR2 YFSETQ. Regarding this clone: Its antigen is still unknown.

Study-wide points: The study detected a median 57 of the top 100 tumor clones in adjacent lung.

Libraries were prepared by immunoSEQ multiplex PCR; TCRdb keeps only in-frame clonotypes and omits some of them. Found here are tens of thousands of clones, 75% to 85% of them singletons; the top ten hold around 4.1%. The source of this sequence is a woman aged 35 to 70 with stage I lung adenocarcinoma. Sequencing was performed on peripheral blood, taken before any cancer treatment. V usage is TRBV5-1 and J usage is TRBJ2-7; TRBD1 agrees at 10 bases. CDR3: CASSTGQGVPNEQYF. CDR3 DNA sequence: TGCGCCAGCAGCACCGGACAGGGGGTACCGAACGAGCAGTACTTC.